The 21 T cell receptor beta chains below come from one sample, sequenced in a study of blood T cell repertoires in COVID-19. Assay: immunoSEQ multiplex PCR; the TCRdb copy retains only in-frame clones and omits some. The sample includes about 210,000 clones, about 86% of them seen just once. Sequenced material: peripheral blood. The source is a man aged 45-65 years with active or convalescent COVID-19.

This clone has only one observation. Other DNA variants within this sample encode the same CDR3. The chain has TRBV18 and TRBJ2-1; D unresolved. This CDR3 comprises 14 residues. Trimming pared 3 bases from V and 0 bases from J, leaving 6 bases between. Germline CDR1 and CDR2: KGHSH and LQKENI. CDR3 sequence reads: CASSPQVSYNEQFF. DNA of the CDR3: TGTGCCAGCTCACCGCAGGTCTCCTACAATGAGCAGTTCTTC.

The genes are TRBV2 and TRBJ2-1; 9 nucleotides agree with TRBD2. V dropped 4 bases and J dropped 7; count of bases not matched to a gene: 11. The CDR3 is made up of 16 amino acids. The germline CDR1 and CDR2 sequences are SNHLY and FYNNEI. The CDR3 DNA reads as TGTGCCAGCAGTGTTGACAGGCGGGCGGGAGGGAATGAGCAGTTCTTC. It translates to CASSVDRRAGGNEQFF.

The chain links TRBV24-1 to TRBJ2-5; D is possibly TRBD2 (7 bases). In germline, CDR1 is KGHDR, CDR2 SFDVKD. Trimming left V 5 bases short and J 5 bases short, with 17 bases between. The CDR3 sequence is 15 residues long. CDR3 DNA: TGTGCCACCAGTGGGGGGGGGCCGAGCTCGGAGACCCAGTACTTC. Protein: CATSGGGPSSETQYF.

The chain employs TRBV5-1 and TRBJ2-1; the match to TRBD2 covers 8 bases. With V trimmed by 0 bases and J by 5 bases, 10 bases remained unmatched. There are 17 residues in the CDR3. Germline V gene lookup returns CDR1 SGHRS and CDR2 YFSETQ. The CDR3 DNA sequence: TGCGCCAGCAGCTTGGCCGTTAGTAGCGGGACCGACAATGAGCAGTTCTTC. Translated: CASSLAVSSGTDNEQFF.

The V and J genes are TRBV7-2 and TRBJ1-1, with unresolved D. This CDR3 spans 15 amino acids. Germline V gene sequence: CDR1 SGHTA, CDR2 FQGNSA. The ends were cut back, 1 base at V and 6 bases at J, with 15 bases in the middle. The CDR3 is CASSLVGGARSEAFF. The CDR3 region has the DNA TGTGCCAGCAGCTTAGTAGGAGGCGCAAGGTCTGAAGCTTTCTTT.

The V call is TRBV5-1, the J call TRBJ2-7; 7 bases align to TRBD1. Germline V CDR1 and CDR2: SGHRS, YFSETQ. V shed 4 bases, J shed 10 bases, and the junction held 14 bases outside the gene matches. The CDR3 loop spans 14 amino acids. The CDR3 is CASSPGQSLIEQYF. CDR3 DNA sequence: TGCGCCAGCAGCCCGGGACAGTCCCTAATTGAACAGTACTTC. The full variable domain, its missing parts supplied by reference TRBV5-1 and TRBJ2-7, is KAGVTQTPRYLIKTRGQQVTLSCSPISGHRSVSWYQQTPGQGLQFLFEYFSETQRNKGNFPGRFSGRQFSNSRSEMNVSTLELGDSALYLCASSPGQSLIEQYFGPGTRLTVT.

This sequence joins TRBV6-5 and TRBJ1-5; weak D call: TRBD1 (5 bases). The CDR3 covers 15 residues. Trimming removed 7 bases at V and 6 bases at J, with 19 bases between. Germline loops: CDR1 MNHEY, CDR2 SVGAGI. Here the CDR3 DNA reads TGTGCCAGCAAGGTCGGGACTTTCTTGGCTCAGCCCCAGCATTTT. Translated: CASKVGTFLAQPQHF.

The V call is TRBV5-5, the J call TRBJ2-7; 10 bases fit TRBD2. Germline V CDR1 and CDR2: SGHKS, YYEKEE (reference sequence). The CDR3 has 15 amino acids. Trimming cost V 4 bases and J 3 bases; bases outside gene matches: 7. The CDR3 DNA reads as TGTGCCAGCAGCCCGAGGAGCGGGAGGGACTACGAGCAGTACTTC. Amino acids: CASSPRSGRDYEQYF.

The CDR3 DNA reads TGTGCCAGCAGCTTAGGGACTAGCGGGAGCCCCGGGGAGACCCAGTACTTC. It is translated as CASSLGTSGSPGETQYF. The chain uses TRBV7-8 and TRBJ2-5; 13 nucleotides agree with TRBD2. V was clipped by 1 base and J by 5 bases; unmatched bases: 7. This CDR3 is built from 17 residues. Per germline, CDR1 SGHVS and CDR2 FQNEAQ.

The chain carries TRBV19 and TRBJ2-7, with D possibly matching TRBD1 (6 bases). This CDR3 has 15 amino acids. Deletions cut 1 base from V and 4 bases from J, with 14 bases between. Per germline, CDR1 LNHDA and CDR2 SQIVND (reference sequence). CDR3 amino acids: CASSIVAGVGYEQYF. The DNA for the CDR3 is TGTGCCAGTAGTATAGTGGCAGGGGTCGGATACGAGCAGTACTTC.

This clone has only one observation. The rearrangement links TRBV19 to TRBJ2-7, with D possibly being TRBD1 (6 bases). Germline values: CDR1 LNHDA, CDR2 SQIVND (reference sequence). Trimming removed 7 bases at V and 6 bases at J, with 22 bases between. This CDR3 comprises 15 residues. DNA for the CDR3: TGTGCCAGTACCCCACAAGGGGCAGGGGCCGTCGAGCAGTACTTC. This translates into CASTPQGAGAVEQYF.

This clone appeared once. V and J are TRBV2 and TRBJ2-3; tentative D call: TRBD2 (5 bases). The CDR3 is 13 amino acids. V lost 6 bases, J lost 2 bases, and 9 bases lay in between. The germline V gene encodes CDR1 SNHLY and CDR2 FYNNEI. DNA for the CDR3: TGTGCCAGCAGGGGAGACAACACAGATACGCAGTATTTT. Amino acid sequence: CASRGDNTDTQYF.

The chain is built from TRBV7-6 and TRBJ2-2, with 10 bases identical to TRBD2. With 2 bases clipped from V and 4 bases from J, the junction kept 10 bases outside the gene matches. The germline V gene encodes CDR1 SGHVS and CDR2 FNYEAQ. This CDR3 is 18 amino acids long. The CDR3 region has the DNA TGTGCCAGCAGCTTAAGGCTAGCGGGAGATCTGAGCACCGGGGAGCTGTTTTTT. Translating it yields CASSLRLAGDLSTGELFF.

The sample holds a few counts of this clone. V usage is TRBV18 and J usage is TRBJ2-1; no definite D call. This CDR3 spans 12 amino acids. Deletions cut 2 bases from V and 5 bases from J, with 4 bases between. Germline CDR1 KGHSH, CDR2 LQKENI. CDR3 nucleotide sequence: TGTGCCAGCTCACCATCCGACAATGAGCAGTTCTTC. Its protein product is CASSPSDNEQFF.

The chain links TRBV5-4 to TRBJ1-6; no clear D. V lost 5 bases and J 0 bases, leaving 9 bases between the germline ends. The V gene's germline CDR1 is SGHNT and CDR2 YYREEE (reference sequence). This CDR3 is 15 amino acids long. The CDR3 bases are TGTGCCAGCAGGAAGGAGAGCTCCTATAATTCACCCCTCCACTTT. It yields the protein CASRKESSYNSPLHF.

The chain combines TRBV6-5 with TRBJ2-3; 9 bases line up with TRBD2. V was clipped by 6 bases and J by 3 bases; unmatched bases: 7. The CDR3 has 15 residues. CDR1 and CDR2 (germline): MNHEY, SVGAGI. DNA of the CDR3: TGTGCCAGCAGGGACCCGGGACTAGCAACAGATACGCAGTATTTT. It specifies CASRDPGLATDTQYF.

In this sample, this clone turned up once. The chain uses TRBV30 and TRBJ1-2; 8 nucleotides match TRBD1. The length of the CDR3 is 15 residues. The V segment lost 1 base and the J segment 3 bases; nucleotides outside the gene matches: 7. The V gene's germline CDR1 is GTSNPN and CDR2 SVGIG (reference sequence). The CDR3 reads CAWSATPTGDYGYTF. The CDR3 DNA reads TGTGCCTGGAGTGCGACACCGACAGGGGACTATGGCTACACCTTC.

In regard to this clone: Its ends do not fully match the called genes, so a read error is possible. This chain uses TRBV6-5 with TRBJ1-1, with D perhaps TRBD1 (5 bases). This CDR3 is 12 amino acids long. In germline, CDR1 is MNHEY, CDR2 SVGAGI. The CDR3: CACRDWTSEAFF. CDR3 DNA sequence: TGTGCCTGCAGGGACTGGACGTCTGAAGCTTTCTTT.

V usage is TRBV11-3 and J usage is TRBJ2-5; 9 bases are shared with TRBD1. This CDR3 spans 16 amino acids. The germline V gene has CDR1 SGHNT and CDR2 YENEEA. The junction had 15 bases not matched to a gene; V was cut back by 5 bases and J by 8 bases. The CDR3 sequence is CASSPGQGTSESTQYF. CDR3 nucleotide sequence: TGTGCCAGCAGCCCCGGACAGGGGACTTCGGAAAGTACCCAGTACTTC.

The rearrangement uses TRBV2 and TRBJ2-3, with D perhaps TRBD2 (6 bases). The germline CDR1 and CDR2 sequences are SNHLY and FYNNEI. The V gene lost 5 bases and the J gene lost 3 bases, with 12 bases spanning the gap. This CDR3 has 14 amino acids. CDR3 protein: CASSKGGRTDTQYF. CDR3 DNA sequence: TGTGCCAGCAGTAAGGGAGGTCGGACAGATACGCAGTATTTT.

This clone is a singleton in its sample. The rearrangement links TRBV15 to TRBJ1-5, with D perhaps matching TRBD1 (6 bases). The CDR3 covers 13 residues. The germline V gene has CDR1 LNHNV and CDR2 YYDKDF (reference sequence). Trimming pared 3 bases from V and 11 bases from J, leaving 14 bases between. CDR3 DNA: TGTGCCACCAGCAGCCGGACAGAGCGGTCCCAGCATTTT. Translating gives CATSSRTERSQHF.